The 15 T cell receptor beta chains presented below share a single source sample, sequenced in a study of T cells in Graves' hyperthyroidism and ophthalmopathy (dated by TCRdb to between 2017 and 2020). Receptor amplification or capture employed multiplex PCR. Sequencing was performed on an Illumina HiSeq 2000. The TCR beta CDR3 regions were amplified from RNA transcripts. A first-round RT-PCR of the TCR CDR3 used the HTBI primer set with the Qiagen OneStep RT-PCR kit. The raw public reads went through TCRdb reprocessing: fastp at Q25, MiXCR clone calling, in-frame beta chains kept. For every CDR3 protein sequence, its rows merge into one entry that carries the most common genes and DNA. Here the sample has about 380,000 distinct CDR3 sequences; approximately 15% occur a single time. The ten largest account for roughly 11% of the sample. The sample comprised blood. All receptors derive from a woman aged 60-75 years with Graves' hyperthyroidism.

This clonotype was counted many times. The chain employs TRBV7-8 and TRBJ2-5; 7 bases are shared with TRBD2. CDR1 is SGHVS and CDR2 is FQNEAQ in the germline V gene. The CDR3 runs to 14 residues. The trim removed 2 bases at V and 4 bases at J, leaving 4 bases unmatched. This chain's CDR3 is CASSLRGRLETQYF. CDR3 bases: TGTGCCAGCAGCTTACGCGGGAGATTAGAGACCCAGTACTTC.

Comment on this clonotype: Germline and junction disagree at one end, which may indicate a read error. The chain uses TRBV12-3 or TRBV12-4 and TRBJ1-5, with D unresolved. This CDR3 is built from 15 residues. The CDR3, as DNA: TGTGTCAGCAGTGCACAAACTTATAGCAATCAGCCCCAGCATTTT. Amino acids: CVSSAQTYSNQPQHF.

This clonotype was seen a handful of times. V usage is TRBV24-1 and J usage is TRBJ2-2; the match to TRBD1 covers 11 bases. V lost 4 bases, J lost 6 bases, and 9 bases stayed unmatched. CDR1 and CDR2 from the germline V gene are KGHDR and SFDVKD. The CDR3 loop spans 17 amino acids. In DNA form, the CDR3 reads TGTGCCACCAGTGACCCTAGGACAGGGGGCGAGGCCGGGGAGCTGTTTTTT. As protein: CATSDPRTGGEAGELFF.

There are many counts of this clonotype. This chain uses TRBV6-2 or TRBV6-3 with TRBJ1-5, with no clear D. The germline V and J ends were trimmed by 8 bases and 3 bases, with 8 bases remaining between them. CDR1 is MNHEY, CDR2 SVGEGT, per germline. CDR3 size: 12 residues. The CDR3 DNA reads TGTGCCAGCTGGAGGGCCAATCAGCCCCAGCATTTT. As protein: CASWRANQPQHF.

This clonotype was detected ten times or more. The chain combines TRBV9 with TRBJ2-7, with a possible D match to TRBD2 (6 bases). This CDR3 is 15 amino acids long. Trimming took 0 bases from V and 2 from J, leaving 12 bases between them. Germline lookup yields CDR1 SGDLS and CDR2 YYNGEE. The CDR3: CASSVGGGETYEQYF. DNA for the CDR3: TGTGCCAGCAGCGTAGGGGGAGGAGAAACCTACGAGCAGTACTTC.

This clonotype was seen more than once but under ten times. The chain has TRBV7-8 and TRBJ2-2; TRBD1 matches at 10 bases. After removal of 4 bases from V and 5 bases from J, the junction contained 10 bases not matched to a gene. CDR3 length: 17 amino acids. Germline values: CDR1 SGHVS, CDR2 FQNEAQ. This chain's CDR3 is CASSSTFDRGPTGELFF. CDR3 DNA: TGTGCCAGCAGCTCCACCTTCGACAGGGGGCCAACCGGGGAGCTGTTTTTT.

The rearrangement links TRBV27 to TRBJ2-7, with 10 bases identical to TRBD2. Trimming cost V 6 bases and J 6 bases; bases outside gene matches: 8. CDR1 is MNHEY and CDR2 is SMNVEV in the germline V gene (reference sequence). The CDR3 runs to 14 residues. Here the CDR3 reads CASRGGPSGSEQYF. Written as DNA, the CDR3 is TGTGCCAGCAGGGGGGGTCCTAGCGGGAGCGAGCAGTACTTC.

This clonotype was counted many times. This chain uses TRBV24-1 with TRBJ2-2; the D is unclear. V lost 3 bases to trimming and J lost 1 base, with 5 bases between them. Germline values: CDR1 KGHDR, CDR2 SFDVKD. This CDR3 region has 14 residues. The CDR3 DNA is TGTGCCACCAGTGATGCGGTGAACACCGGGGAGCTGTTTTTT. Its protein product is CATSDAVNTGELFF.

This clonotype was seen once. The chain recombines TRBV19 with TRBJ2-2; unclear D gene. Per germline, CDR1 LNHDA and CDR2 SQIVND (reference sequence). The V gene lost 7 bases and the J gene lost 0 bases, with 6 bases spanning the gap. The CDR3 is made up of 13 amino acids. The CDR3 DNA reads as TGTGCCAGTACCCTTCCGAACACCGGGGAGCTGTTTTTT. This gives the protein CASTLPNTGELFF. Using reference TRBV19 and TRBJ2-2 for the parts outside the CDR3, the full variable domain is DGGITQSPKYLFRKEGQNVTLSCEQNLNHDAMYWYRQDPGQGLRLIYYSQIVNDFQKGDIAEGYSVSREKKESFPLTVTSAQKNPTAFYLCASTLPNTGELFFGEGSRLTVL.

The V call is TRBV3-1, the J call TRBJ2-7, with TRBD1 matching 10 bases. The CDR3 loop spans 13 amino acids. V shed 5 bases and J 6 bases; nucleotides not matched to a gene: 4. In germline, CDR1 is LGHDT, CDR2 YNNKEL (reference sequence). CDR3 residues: CASSRDRGGEQYF. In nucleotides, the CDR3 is TGTGCCAGCAGCAGGGACAGGGGTGGCGAGCAGTACTTC.

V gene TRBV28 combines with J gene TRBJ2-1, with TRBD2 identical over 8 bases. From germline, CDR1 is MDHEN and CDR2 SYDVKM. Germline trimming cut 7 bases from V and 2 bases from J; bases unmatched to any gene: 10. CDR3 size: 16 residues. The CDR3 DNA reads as TGTGCCAGCAACCAAATAGCGGGACGCACCTACAATGAGCAGTTCTTC. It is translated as CASNQIAGRTYNEQFF.

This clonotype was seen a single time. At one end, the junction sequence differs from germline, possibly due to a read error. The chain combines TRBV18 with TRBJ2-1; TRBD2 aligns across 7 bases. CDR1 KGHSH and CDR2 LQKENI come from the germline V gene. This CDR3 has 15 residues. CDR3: CVSSPTGGSHNEQSF. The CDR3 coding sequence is TGTGTCAGCTCACCCACGGGAGGTAGCCACAATGAGCAGTCCTTC. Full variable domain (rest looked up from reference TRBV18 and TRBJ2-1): NAGVMQNPRHLVRRRGQEARLRCSPMKGHSHVYWYRQLPEEGLKFMVYLQKENIIDESGMPKERFSAEFPKEGPSILRIQQVVRGDSAAYFCVSSPTGGSHNEQSFGPGTRLTVL.

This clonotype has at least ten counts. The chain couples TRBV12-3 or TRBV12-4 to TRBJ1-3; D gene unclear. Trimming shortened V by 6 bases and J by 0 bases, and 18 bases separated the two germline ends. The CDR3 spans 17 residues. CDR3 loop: CASSPLGWPISGNTIYF. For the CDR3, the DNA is TGTGCCAGCAGCCCCCTGGGATGGCCTATCTCTGGAAACACCATATATTTT.

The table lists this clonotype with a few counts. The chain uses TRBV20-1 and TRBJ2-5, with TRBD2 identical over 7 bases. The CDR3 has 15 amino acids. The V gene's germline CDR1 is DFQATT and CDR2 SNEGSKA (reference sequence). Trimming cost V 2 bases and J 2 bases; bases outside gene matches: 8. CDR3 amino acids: CSARNQRGLQETQYF. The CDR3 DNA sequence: TGCAGTGCTAGAAACCAGCGGGGATTACAAGAGACCCAGTACTTC.

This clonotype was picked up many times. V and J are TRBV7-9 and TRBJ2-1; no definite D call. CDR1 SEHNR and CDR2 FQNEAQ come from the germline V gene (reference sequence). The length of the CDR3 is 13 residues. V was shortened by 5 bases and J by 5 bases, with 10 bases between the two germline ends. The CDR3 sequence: CASSPYQNNEQFF. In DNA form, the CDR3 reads TGTGCCAGCAGCCCTTACCAGAACAATGAGCAGTTCTTC.